A single sample is the source of the 12 T cell receptor beta chains below, sequenced in a study of T cell repertoires in cytomegalovirus infection. MiXCR, run by TCRdb on the reads, gives a single entry per CDR3 protein. The data show 290,000 or so distinct CDR3 sequences, 9.6% seen once. What was sequenced was PBMCs. These receptors were collected from a human donor in good health (CMV status not recorded). Some clones in this sample may be carry-over from other donors' samples.

This clonotype was seen repeatedly, ten times or more. The gene calls are TRBV4-2 and TRBJ2-6, with D hard to call. V was shortened by 0 bases and J by 0 bases, with 9 bases between the two germline ends. Germline loops: CDR1 LGHNA, CDR2 YNFKEQ. The CDR3 sequence is 17 residues long. The CDR3 DNA reads TGTGCCAGCAGCCAAGATACCCAGAGCTCTGGGGCCAACGTCCTGACTTTC. The encoded protein is CASSQDTQSSGANVLTF.

This clonotype was detected a few times. The CDR3 bases are TGTGCCAGCTCACCTGGGGTTGGGACCTACGAGCAGTACTTC. Residues: CASSPGVGTYEQYF. The chain joins TRBV18 to TRBJ2-7; D unclear. Trimming took 3 bases from V and 2 from J, leaving 11 bases between them. The CDR3 has 14 amino acids. CDR1 and CDR2 from the germline V gene are KGHSH and LQKENI. Variable domain in full (rest from reference TRBV18 and TRBJ2-7): NAGVMQNPRHLVRRRGQEARLRCSPMKGHSHVYWYRQLPEEGLKFMVYLQKENIIDESGMPKERFSAEFPKEGPSILRIQQVVRGDSAAYFCASSPGVGTYEQYFGPGTRLTVT.

The chain carries TRBV28 and TRBJ1-1; D unresolved. CDR1 MDHEN and CDR2 SYDVKM come from the germline V gene. The CDR3 sequence is 12 residues long. Trimming took off 6 bases at V and 6 bases at J, with 11 bases between the two ends. Here the CDR3 reads CASRRDRAEAFF. The CDR3 DNA reads TGTGCCAGCAGACGCGACCGCGCTGAAGCTTTCTTT.

This clonotype occurred a few times. V and J are TRBV20-1 and TRBJ2-7; D is unclear. Trimming pared 7 bases from V and 5 bases from J, leaving 15 bases between. Germline V gives CDR1 DFQATT, CDR2 SNEGSKA (reference sequence). There are 12 residues in the CDR3. The CDR3 bases are TGCAGTGTTAGGGTGTTTTCAGACGAGCAGTACTTC. Protein product: CSVRVFSDEQYF.

In its sample, this clonotype was seen many times. The genes are TRBV18 and TRBJ2-3; TRBD1 agrees at 8 bases. CDR1 KGHSH and CDR2 LQKENI come from the germline V gene. The ends lost 3 bases at V and 5 bases at J; junction bases unmatched: 4. The CDR3 spans 14 residues. The CDR3 DNA reads TGTGCCAGCTCACCTGGACAGGGTGTAGATACGCAGTATTTT. This gives the protein CASSPGQGVDTQYF.

This clonotype appeared many times. The chain carries TRBV7-6 and TRBJ2-1; D uncertain. Trimming removed 5 bases at V and 4 bases at J, with 12 bases between. Germline V gene sequence: CDR1 SGHVS, CDR2 FNYEAQ. The CDR3 is 14 amino acids. The CDR3 sequence: CASSLRLGYNEQFF. For the CDR3, the DNA is TGTGCCAGCAGCCTTCGACTGGGATACAATGAGCAGTTCTTC. Variable domain in full (rest from reference TRBV7-6 and TRBJ2-1): GAGVSQSPRYKVTKRGQDVALRCDPISGHVSLYWYRQALGQGPEFLTYFNYEAQQDKSGLPNDRFSAERPEGSISTLTIQRTEQRDSAMYRCASSLRLGYNEQFFGPGTRLTVL.

The V call is TRBV29-1, the J call TRBJ2-5; TRBD1 agrees at 9 bases. Germline lookup yields CDR1 SQVTM and CDR2 ANQGSEA. This CDR3 comprises 15 residues. J lost 4 bases, V lost 4 bases, and 10 bases had no gene match. CDR3 protein: CSVVPTGGGVETQYF. The CDR3 DNA reads as TGCAGCGTTGTCCCGACAGGGGGAGGGGTAGAGACCCAGTACTTC.

This clonotype was seen repeatedly, ten times or more. This sequence joins TRBV12-3 or TRBV12-4 and TRBJ1-4; D is unclear. V was clipped by 5 bases and J by 12 bases, with 13 bases between them. CDR3 length: 12 amino acids. In DNA form, the CDR3 reads TGTGCCAGCAGTGCCGCGGCCGAAGAACTGTTTTTT. It specifies CASSAAAEELFF.

This clonotype was counted ten times or more. This sequence joins TRBV12-5 and TRBJ2-2; 11 nucleotides match TRBD1. V lost 6 bases to trimming and J lost 3 bases; unmatched junction nucleotides: 3. Per germline, CDR1 LGHNT and CDR2 FRNRAP. The CDR3 runs 15 residues. In nucleotides, the CDR3 is TGTGCTAGTGGAACGGGACAGGGGGACACCGGGGAGCTGTTTTTT. Encoded protein: CASGTGQGDTGELFF.

This clonotype came up many times. The chain is built from TRBV5-1 and TRBJ1-2; D is undetermined. Deletions cut 4 bases from V and 6 bases from J, with 16 bases between. The CDR3 is made up of 14 amino acids. Germline assignment: CDR1 SGHRS and CDR2 YFSETQ. The CDR3 DNA is TGCGCCAGCAGCGGTGTCGGTCTAAACCATGGCTACACCTTC. It specifies CASSGVGLNHGYTF.

Concerning this clonotype: Relative to the germline gene, one junction end is altered; a read error may explain this. V usage is TRBV7-7 and J usage is TRBJ2-1; 7 bases align to TRBD1. The germline V gene encodes CDR1 SSHAT and CDR2 FNYEAQ (reference sequence). CDR3 length equals 15 residues. The CDR3 region has the DNA TGTGCTAGCAGCGCTAGCCACAGGGGCTACAATGAGCAGTTCTTC. Protein product: CASSASHRGYNEQFF.

Note on this clonotype: At one end the junction does not follow the germline gene, possibly because of a read error. CDR3 DNA sequence: TGTGCCAGCAGCGTCAGGGGAAATGGCTACGCCTTC. Protein product: CASSVRGNGYAF. The chain combines TRBV7-9 with TRBJ1-2; D perhaps matches TRBD1 (6 bases). This CDR3 has 12 residues. Germline V gene lookup returns CDR1 SEHNR and CDR2 FQNEAQ (reference sequence).